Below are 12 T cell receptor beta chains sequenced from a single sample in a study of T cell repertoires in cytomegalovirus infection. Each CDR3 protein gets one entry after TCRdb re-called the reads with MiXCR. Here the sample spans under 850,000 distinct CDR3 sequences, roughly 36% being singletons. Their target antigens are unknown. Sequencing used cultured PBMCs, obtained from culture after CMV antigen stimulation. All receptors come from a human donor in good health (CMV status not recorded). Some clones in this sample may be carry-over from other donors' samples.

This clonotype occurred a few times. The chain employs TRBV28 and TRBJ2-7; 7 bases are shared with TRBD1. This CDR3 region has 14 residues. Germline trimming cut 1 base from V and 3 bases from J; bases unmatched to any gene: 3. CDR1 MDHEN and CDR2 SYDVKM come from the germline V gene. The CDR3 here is CASSLLGDSYEQYF. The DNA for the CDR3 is TGTGCCAGCAGTTTATTGGGGGACAGCTACGAGCAGTACTTC.

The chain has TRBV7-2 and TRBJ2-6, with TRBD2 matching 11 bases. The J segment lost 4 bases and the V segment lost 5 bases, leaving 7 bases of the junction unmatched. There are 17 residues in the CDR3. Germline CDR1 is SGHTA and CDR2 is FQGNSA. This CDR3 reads CASSRSGTSGGANVLTF. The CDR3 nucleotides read TGTGCCAGCAGCCGCTCCGGGACTAGCGGAGGGGCCAACGTCCTGACTTTC.

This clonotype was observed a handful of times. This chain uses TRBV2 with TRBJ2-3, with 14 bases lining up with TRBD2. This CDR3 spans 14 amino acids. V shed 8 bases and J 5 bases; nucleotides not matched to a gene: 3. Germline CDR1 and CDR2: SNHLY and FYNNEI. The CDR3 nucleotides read TGTGCCAGCGCTGGGACTAGCGGGGGAGATACGCAGTATTTT. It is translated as CASAGTSGGDTQYF.

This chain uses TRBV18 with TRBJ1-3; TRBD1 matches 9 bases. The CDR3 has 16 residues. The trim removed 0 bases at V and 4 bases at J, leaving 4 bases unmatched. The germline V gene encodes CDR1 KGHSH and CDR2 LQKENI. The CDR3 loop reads CASSPPGQGYGNTIYF. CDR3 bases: TGTGCCAGCTCACCACCTGGACAGGGGTACGGAAACACCATATATTTT.

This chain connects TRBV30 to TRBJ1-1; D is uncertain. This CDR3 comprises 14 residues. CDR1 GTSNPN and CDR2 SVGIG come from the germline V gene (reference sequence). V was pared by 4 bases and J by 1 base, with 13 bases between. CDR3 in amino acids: CAWIPSGRNTEAFF. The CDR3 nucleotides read TGTGCCTGGATTCCCTCGGGCAGGAACACTGAAGCTTTCTTT.

As DNA, the CDR3 is TGTGCCAGCAGCCGGTACTCCTACAATGAGCAGTTCTTC. As protein: CASSRYSYNEQFF. This sequence joins TRBV6-4 and TRBJ2-1, with D unresolved. With 6 bases removed from V and 0 bases from J, the gap between germline ends came to 6 bases. The CDR3 length is 13 residues. Germline CDR1 and CDR2: MRHNA and SNTAGT.

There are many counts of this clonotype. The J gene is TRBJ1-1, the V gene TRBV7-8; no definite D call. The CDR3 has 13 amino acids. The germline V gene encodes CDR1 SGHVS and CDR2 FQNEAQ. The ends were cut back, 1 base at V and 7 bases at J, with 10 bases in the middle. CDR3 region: CASSLGGLGEAFF. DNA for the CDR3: TGTGCCAGCAGCTTAGGAGGGCTGGGTGAAGCTTTCTTT.

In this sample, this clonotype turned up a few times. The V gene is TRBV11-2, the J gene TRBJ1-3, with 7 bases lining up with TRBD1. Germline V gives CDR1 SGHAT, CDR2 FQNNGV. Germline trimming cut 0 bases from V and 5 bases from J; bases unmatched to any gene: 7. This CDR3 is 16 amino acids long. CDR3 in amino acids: CASSLDWGQRRNTIYF. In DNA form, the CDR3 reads TGTGCCAGCAGCTTAGATTGGGGACAGCGGAGAAACACCATATATTTT.

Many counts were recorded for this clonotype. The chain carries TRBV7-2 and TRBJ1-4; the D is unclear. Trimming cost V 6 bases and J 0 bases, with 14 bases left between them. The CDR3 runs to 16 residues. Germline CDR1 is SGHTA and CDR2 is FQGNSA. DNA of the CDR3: TGTGCCAGCAGTCGCGAGCCCCATGCAACTAATGAAAAACTGTTTTTT. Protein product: CASSREPHATNEKLFF.

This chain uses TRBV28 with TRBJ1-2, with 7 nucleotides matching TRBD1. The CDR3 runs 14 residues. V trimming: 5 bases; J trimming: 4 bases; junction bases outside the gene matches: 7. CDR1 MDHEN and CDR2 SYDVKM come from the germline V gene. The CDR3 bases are TGTGCCAGCAGTCGACCGGACAGGATCTATGGCTACACCTTC. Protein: CASSRPDRIYGYTF.

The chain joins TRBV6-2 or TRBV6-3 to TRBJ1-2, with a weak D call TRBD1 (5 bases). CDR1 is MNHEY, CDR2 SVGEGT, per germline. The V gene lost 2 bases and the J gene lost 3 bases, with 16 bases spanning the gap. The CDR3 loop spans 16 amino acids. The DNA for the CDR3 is TGTGCCAGCAGTTACCCCGGGGCGCGGTCGGACTATGGCTACACCTTC. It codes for CASSYPGARSDYGYTF.

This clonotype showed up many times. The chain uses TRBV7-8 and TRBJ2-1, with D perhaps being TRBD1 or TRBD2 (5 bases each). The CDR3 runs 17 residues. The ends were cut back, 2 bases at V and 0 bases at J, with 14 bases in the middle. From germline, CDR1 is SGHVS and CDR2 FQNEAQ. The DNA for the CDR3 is TGTGCCAGCAGCTTAAGAGGGGCCGTAAGCTCCTACAATGAGCAGTTCTTC. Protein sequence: CASSLRGAVSSYNEQFF. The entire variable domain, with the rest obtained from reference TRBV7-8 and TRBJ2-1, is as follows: GAGVSQSPRYKVAKRGQDVALRCDPISGHVSLFWYQQALGQGPEFLTYFQNEAQLDKSGLPSDRFFAERPEGSVSTLKIQRTQQEDSAVYLCASSLRGAVSSYNEQFFGPGTRLTVL.